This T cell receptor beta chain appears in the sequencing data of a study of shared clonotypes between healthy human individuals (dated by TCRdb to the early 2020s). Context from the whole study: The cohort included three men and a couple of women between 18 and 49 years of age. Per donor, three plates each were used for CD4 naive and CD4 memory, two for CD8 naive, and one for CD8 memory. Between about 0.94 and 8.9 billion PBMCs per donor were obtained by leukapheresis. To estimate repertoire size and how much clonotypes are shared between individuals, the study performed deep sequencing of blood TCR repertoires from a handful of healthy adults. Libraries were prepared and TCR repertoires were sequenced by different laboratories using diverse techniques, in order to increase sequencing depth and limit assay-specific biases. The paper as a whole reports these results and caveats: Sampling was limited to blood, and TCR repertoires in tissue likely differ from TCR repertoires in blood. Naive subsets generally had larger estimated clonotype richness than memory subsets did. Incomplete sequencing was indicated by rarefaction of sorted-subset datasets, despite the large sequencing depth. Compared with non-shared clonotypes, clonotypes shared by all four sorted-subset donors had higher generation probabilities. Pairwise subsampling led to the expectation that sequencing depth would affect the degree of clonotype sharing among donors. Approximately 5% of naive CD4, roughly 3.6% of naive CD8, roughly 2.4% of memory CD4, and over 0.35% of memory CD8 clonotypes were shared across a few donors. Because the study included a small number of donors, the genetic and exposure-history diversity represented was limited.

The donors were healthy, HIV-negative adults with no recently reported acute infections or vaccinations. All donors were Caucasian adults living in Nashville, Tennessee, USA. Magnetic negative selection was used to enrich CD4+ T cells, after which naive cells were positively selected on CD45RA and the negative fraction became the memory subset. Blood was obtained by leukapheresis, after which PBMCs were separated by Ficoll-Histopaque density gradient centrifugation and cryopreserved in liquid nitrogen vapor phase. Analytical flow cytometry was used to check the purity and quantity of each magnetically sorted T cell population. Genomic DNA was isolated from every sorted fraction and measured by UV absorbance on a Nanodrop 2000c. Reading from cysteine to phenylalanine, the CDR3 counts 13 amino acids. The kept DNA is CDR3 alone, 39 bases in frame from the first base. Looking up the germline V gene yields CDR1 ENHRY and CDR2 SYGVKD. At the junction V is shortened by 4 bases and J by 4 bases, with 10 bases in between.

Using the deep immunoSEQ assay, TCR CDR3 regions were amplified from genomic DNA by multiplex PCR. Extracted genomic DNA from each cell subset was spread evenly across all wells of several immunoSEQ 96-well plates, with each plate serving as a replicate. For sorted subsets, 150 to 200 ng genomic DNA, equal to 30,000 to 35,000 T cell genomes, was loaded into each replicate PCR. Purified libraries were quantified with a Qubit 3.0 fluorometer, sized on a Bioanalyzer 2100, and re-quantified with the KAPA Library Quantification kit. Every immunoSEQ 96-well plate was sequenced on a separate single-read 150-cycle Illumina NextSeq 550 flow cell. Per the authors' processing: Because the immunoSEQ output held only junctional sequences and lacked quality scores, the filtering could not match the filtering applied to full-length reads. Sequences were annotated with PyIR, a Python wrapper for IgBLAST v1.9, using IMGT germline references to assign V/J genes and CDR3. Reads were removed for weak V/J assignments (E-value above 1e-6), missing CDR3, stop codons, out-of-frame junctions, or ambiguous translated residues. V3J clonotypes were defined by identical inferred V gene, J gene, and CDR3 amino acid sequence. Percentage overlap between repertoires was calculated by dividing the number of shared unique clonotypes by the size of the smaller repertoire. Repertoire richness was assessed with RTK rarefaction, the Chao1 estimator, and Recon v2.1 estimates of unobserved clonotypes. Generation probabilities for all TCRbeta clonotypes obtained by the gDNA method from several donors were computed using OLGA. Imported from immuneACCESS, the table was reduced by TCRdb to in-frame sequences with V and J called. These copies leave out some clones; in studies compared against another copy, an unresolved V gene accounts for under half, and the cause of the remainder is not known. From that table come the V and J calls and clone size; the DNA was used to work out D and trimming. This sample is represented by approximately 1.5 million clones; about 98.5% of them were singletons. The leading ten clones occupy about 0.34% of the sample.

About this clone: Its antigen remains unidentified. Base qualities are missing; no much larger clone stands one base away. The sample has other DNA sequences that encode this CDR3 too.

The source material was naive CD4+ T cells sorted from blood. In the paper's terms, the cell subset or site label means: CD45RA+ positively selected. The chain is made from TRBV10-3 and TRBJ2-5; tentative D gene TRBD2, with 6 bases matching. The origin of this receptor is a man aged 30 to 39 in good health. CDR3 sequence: CAISGRLGETQYF. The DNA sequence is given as TGTGCCATCAGTGGGCGACTAGGAGAGACCCAGTACTTC.